This TCR beta chain was documented in a study of technical replicates of blood from a few donors. The CDR3 runs to 15 residues. With 5 bases removed from V and 3 bases from J, the gap between germline ends came to 14 bases. The germline gives CDR1 MDHEN, CDR2 SYDVKM. Assay used: immunoSEQ multiplex PCR; TCRdb lists only in-frame clones, some missing. Among tens of thousands of clones listed, 94% were seen once. The chain couples TRBV28 to TRBJ2-1; possible D gene TRBD2, 6 bases. This clonotype was sampled from a human donor in good health. Sequencing used T cells isolated from PBMCs. The CDR3 here is CASSPSPGGYNEQFF. The CDR3 nucleotides read TGTGCCAGCAGTCCCTCTCCCGGGGGCTACAATGAGCAGTTCTTC.